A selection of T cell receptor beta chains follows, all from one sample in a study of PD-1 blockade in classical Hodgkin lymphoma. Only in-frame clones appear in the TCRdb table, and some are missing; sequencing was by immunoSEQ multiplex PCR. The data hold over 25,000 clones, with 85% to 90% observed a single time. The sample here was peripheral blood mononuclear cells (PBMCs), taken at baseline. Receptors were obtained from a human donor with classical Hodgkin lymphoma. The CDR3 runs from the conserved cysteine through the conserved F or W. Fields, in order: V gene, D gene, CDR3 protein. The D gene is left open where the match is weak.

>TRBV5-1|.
CASSSDPPGTEAFF
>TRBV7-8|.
CASSFSNRESGYEQYF
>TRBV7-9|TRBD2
CASSPSGAGGASEQFF
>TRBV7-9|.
CASSPTGLHGNTIYF
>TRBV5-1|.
CASSLDGEENEKLFF
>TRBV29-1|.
CSVVRGTEAFF
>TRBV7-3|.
CASSPTGDSPYEQYF
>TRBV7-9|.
CASSLQGDVSPLHF
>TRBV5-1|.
CASSLMQGLGNTIYF
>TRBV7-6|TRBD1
CASSPGQGGTMNTEAFF
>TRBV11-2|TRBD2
CASSLDPPQLAGGGYEQYF
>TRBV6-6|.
CASNQGQPQHF
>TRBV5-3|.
CARSRSDKGGNTEAFF
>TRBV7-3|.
CASSTDSGEAFF
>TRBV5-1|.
CASSLEGNYGYTF
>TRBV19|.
CASRNRASNQPQHF
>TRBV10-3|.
CAISYHDLRGYTF
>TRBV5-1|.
CASSLVVVNEQFF
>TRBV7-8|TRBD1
CASSLAGDRVGETQYF
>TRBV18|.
CASSARTIGVVDQPQHF
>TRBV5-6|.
CASSWGGRGAEAFF
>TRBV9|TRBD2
CASSRGGLNAVETQYF
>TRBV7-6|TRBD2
CASRLLADSYNEQFF
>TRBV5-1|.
CASQPGSLMNTEAFF
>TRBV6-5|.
CASRVWGSTEAFF
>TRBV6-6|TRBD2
CASSTRTSGGFGQHF
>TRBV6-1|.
CASSEARVGQGGSGNTIYF
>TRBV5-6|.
CASSQTGVNEQFF
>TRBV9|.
CASSPSGTEAFF
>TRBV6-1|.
CAGGGIGNQPQHF
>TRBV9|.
CASSGVGGANVLTF
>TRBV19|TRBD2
CASSNSGLGLAGGQQYF